This T cell receptor beta chain was obtained from a study of Ad26.COV2.S vaccination and SARS-CoV-2 variants. General study findings and limits: Vaccine recipients surpassed placebo recipients in spike-specific TCR breadth.

Clones were sequenced by immunoSEQ multiplex PCR, and TCRdb holds only the in-frame ones, with some missing. The profile shows 400,000 to 450,000 clones, roughly 90% of them singletons. Stated treatment: 15 to 20 received Ad26.COV2.S at low or high dose, single or two shots; roughly five received placebo; per-sample allocation not given. Repertoires come from day 63 after the first vaccine or placebo injection. The donor's status was that of an adult aged 18-55 years in Boston. Trimming took 0 bases from V and 2 from J; bases not matched to a gene: 6. This CDR3 contains 16 residues. The V gene's germline CDR1 is SGDLS and CDR2 YYNGEE. Of note for this clone: Its antigen is not known.

The input for sequencing was peripheral blood, taken in a trial of Ad26.COV2.S vaccine versus placebo. V gene TRBV9 combines with J gene TRBJ2-3, with 7 positions matching TRBD2. The receptor was isolated from a person aged 18 to 59 who received the Ad26.COV2.S COVID-19 vaccine or a placebo. In nucleotides, the CDR3 is TGTGCCAGCAGCGTAGCTACGGGGACTAACACAGATACGCAGTATTTT. Translating gives CASSVATGTNTDTQYF.